A selection of T cell receptor beta chains follows, all from one sample in a study of blood T cell repertoires in COVID-19. Assay used: immunoSEQ multiplex PCR; TCRdb lists only in-frame clones, some missing. The sample comprises 400,000 or so clones, 90% of which are singletons, and around 0.6% rests with the top ten. The sample consisted of PBMCs or T cells enriched from blood (not recorded which). These receptors were obtained from a man between 18 and 29 years old who had recovered from COVID-19. Both conserved end residues are part of each CDR3. A D gene is named only where the DNA matches it firmly. Expanded clones get a size class; other rows say once, few or many, or leave the size out.

D	size	V	J	DNA	CDR3
TRBD2	.	TRBV7-9	TRBJ2-1	TGTGCCAGCAGCTCCGGGGGGGTCCCCTACAATGAGCAGTTCTTC	CASSSGGVPYNEQFF
.	few	TRBV28	TRBJ2-7	TGTGCCAGCAGTTTGGTCGCTGACATCTCCTACGAGCAGTACTTC	CASSLVADISYEQYF
.	.	TRBV6-5	TRBJ1-3	TGTGCCAGCAGACCTGACAGCTCTGGAAACACCATATATTTT	CASRPDSSGNTIYF
TRBD1	.	TRBV15	TRBJ1-6	TGTGCCACCAGCAGAAACAGGGGGGATAATTCACCCCTCCACTTT	CATSRNRGDNSPLHF
.	.	TRBV28	TRBJ1-5	TGTGCCAGCAGTTTGAGGTGGGAGGGCAATCAGCCCCAGCATTTT	CASSLRWEGNQPQHF
.	.	TRBV9	TRBJ1-1	TGTGCCAGCAGCGCAGCGCCAGAGAACACTGAAGCTTTCTTT	CASSAAPENTEAFF
.	once	TRBV10-3	TRBJ1-1	TGTGCCATCAGTGACACAGGGAGGGGAAGCACTGAAGCTTTCTTT	CAISDTGRGSTEAFF
.	.	TRBV20-1	TRBJ1-2	TGCAGTGCTAGTTTTTGGGGGGTAGGTTCTGGCTATGGCTACACCTTC	CSASFWGVGSGYGYTF
.	.	TRBV18	TRBJ2-2	TGTGCCAGCTCACCCACCCTGTTACTGAACACCGGGGAGCTGTTTTTT	CASSPTLLLNTGELFF
TRBD2	.	TRBV5-4	TRBJ2-7	TGTGCCAGCAGCTTGGGAGGCACTAGCGGGGCTCTGGAGCAGTACTTC	CASSLGGTSGALEQYF
TRBD1	.	TRBV5-6	TRBJ1-2	TGTGCCAGCAGCTTGGCCAAATCGGGGACAGGGAAGTACTATGGCTACACCTTC	CASSLAKSGTGKYYGYTF
.	.	TRBV5-1	TRBJ2-3	TGCGCCAGCAGCGGGCCGACAGATACGCAGTATTTT	CASSGPTDTQYF
.	.	TRBV25-1	TRBJ2-5	TGTGCCAGCAGCCAGAACGGGGGAACTGAGACCCAGTACTTC	CASSQNGGTETQYF
.	.	TRBV7-9	TRBJ1-3	TGTGCCAGCAGCTTGCCGGTACTCGGAAACACCATATATTTT	CASSLPVLGNTIYF
.	.	TRBV28	TRBJ2-5	TGTGCCAGCACCCTGGGAGCAGAGAAGACCCAGTACTTC	CASTLGAEKTQYF
.	.	TRBV7-6	TRBJ1-1	TGTGCCAGCAGCCCTAAATTCTCGAATTTGAACACTGAAGCTTTCTTT	CASSPKFSNLNTEAFF
.	.	TRBV7-2	TRBJ1-3	TGTGCCAGCAGCTCGCTTGGGGGCAGCTTGTCTGGAAACACCATATATTTT	CASSSLGGSLSGNTIYF
TRBD1	.	TRBV20-1	TRBJ1-6	TGCAGTGCTAGTCGACAGGGGGATAATTCACCCCTCCACTTT	CSASRQGDNSPLHF
.	.	TRBV5-1	TRBJ1-1	TGCGCCAGCAGCGGGGACACAGGGAACGGAGTGGCTTTCTTT	CASSGDTGNGVAFF
TRBD1	.	TRBV28	TRBJ1-2	TGTGCCAGCAGTTTAACGAGCGACAGGGCCCTTGGTGGCTACACCTTC	CASSLTSDRALGGYTF
.	.	TRBV2	TRBJ2-1	TGTGCGAGTGTGAGAACAGTTAAGCAAAATGAGCAGTTCTTC	CASVRTVKQNEQFF
TRBD1	.	TRBV5-1	TRBJ1-6	TGCGCCAGCAGCTTATTTTCCCGGGACAGGGGTGTCTCCTATAATTCACCCCTCCACTTT	CASSLFSRDRGVSYNSPLHF
.	.	TRBV15	TRBJ1-2	TGTGCCACCAGCAGGGGCCCGGCGGCAGGGGCTAACTATGGCTACACCTTC	CATSRGPAAGANYGYTF
.	.	TRBV11-2	TRBJ2-6	TGTGCCAGCAGCTTAGCGGGGTCGGGGGCCAACGTCCTGACTTTC	CASSLAGSGANVLTF
.	.	TRBV27	TRBJ1-3	TGTGCCAGCAGTTTATCATCGGGGTCCGGAAACACCATATATTTT	CASSLSSGSGNTIYF
.	once	TRBV7-2	TRBJ1-4	TGTGCCAGCAGCAGATCAGGGGCCACCTCGGAAGAACTGTTTTTT	CASSRSGATSEELFF
.	.	TRBV3-1/TRBV3-2	TRBJ2-6	TGTGCCAGCAGCCAAGAGCCCCCTAGACGCTCTGGGGCCAACGTCCTGACTTTC	CASSQEPPRRSGANVLTF
.	.	TRBV6-5	TRBJ2-2	TGTGCCAGCAGTTATTTCCCAGGGTTAGGGGAGCTGTTTTTT	CASSYFPGLGELFF